This T cell receptor (beta chain) stems from a study of OX40 agonist ivuxolimab in advanced cancers. The assay was immunoSEQ multiplex PCR, and TCRdb's table has in-frame clones only and misses some. The sample carries about 12,000 clones, around 80% recorded once. V trimming: 4 bases; J trimming: 7 bases; junction bases outside the gene matches: 9. The CDR3 is 15 amino acids. Germline-derived CDR1 and CDR2 are MDHEN and SYDVKM. This material consisted of CD4+ or CD8+ T cells sorted from blood, taken in a trial of the OX40 agonist ivuxolimab. The chain uses TRBV28 and TRBJ1-5, with 8 bases fitting TRBD1. The clonotype originates from an adult with an advanced solid tumor such as melanoma, head and neck, liver or kidney cancer. This CDR3 is CASSSDRVVGQPQHF. The CDR3 nucleotides are TGTGCCAGCAGTTCGGACAGGGTAGTAGGACAGCCCCAGCATTTT. The full variable domain, in which reference TRBV28 and TRBJ1-5 provide the parts outside the CDR3, is DVKVTQSSRYLVKRTGEKVFLECVQDMDHENMFWYRQDPGLGLRLIYFSYDVKMKEKGDIPEGYSVSREKKERFSLILESASTNQTSMYLCASSSDRVVGQPQHFGDGTRLSIL.